The next 26 T cell receptor beta chains were all read from a single sample in a study of cytomegalovirus exposure and HLA in healthy donors. Primers: 60 Vbeta forward and 13 Jbeta reverse. Some clones are missing from TCRdb's copy, which holds only in-frame ones; the method was immunoSEQ multiplex PCR. This table has fewer than 250,000 clones, 60% to 80% appearing once. The sample consisted of PBMCs. The receptors here all came from a man aged 18 to 30 in good health and CMV-seronegative.

The chain recombines TRBV25-1 with TRBJ1-3; 7 nucleotides line up with TRBD1. The CDR3 has 11 amino acids. The V segment lost 8 bases and the J segment 8 bases; nucleotides outside the gene matches: 3. Looked up from germline, CDR1 is MGHDK and CDR2 is SYGVNS. The CDR3 region has the DNA TGTGCCAGCGTGACAGGGCACACCATATATTTT. It is translated as CASVTGHTIYF.

The table lists this clone with a few counts. The chain is built from TRBV4-3 and TRBJ1-5; no clear D gene. CDR1 is LGHNA and CDR2 is YSLEER in the germline V gene. The CDR3 extends over 14 amino acids. The V and J ends lost 3 bases and 7 bases respectively, with 13 bases between them. Here the CDR3 reads CASSQASGVQPQHF. For the CDR3, the DNA is TGCGCCAGCAGCCAGGCCTCAGGCGTCCAGCCCCAGCATTTT.

This clone was recorded once. The J gene is TRBJ2-7, the V gene TRBV7-2, with 11 nucleotides matching TRBD2. Per germline, CDR1 SGHTA and CDR2 FQGNSA. The junction had 10 bases not matched to a gene; V was cut back by 5 bases and J by 7 bases. The CDR3 spans 15 residues. CDR3 DNA sequence: TGTGCCAGCAGCCCTTTAGCGGGAGGGCCTAAGGAGCAGTACTTC. Its translation: CASSPLAGGPKEQYF.

The V call is TRBV9, the J call TRBJ2-1; 14 positions match TRBD2. CDR1 is SGDLS, CDR2 YYNGEE, per germline. This CDR3 region has 16 residues. V lost 0 bases to trimming and J lost 8 bases; unmatched junction nucleotides: 4. CDR3 sequence: CASSVAGLAGVDEQFF. In nucleotides, the CDR3 is TGTGCCAGCAGCGTAGCGGGACTAGCGGGAGTCGATGAGCAGTTCTTC.

The V call is TRBV30, the J call TRBJ2-7; 9 bases agree with TRBD1. This CDR3 spans 13 amino acids. Germline V CDR1 and CDR2: GTSNPN, SVGIG (reference sequence). V gave up 1 base and J gave up 2 bases; unmatched junction bases: 0. The CDR3: CAWSGTGAYEQYF. The CDR3 DNA sequence: TGTGCCTGGAGTGGGACAGGGGCCTACGAGCAGTACTTC.

This chain uses TRBV19 with TRBJ1-3; a possible D gene is TRBD1 (5 bases). This CDR3 spans 16 amino acids. Germline CDR1 LNHDA, CDR2 SQIVND (reference sequence). Trimming took 3 bases from V and 1 from J, leaving 13 bases between them. DNA for the CDR3: TGTGCCAGTAGTATTGGTCAGGGTAGATCTGGAAACACCATATATTTT. Translating it yields CASSIGQGRSGNTIYF.

Only one count was recorded for this clone. The rearrangement uses TRBV5-4 and TRBJ2-2, with TRBD2 as a possible D gene (7 bases). The germline V gene has CDR1 SGHNT and CDR2 YYREEE (reference sequence). The CDR3 length is 17 residues. The ends were cut back, 3 bases at V and 3 bases at J, with 18 bases in the middle. The CDR3 reads CASSSEGGDIYTGELFF. CDR3 DNA sequence: TGTGCCAGCAGCTCCGAGGGGGGGGACATCTACACCGGGGAGCTGTTTTTT.

The chain links TRBV4-2 to TRBJ2-2; 12 nucleotides match TRBD2. The trim removed 4 bases at V and 6 bases at J, leaving 12 bases unmatched. Germline V CDR1 and CDR2: LGHNA, YNFKEQ. This CDR3 region has 18 residues. CDR3 sequence (DNA): TGTGCCAGCAGCCCCAGCCCGCTAGCGGGGGGGCTGTCCGGGGAGCTGTTTTTT. Translation: CASSPSPLAGGLSGELFF.

This clone was seen just once. The chain couples TRBV7-9 to TRBJ1-1; D not resolved. With 5 bases removed from V and 3 bases from J, the gap between germline ends came to 13 bases. There are 14 residues in the CDR3. CDR1 SEHNR and CDR2 FQNEAQ come from the germline V gene (reference sequence). DNA of the CDR3: TGTGCCAGCAGCCCACCGGGAGCGGACACTGAAGCTTTCTTT. The encoded protein is CASSPPGADTEAFF.

This clone was picked up many times. The chain is built from TRBV6-1 and TRBJ2-6; D is unclear. CDR1 and CDR2 from the germline V gene are MNHNS and SASEGT. The CDR3 runs to 15 residues. V was clipped by 0 bases and J by 6 bases, with 9 bases between them. The CDR3 is CASSEARGAANVLTF. The CDR3 DNA reads TGTGCCAGCAGTGAAGCGAGAGGAGCGGCCAACGTCCTGACTTTC.

This chain joins TRBV19 and TRBJ2-7, with 10 nucleotides matching TRBD1. The CDR3 length is 17 residues. The germline CDR1 and CDR2 sequences are LNHDA and SQIVND (reference sequence). J lost 2 bases, V lost 1 base, and 8 bases had no gene match. The CDR3, as DNA: TGTGCCAGTAGTATAGTTCGGGACAGGGGTTTCGCCTACGAGCAGTACTTC. Its translation is CASSIVRDRGFAYEQYF.

This clone came up a few times. This chain connects TRBV7-6 to TRBJ1-5; tentatively, D is TRBD1 (5 bases). Deletions cut 4 bases from V and 9 bases from J, with 13 bases between. CDR3 length: 13 residues. Looked up from germline, CDR1 is SGHVS and CDR2 is FNYEAQ. DNA for the CDR3: TGTGCCAGCAGCTCCAGGGAAGGCCGGCCCCAGCATTTT. Translating it yields CASSSREGRPQHF.

The rearrangement links TRBV6-5 to TRBJ2-3; possibly TRBD1 for D (5 bases). This CDR3 comprises 14 residues. Germline V gene data show CDR1 as MNHEY and CDR2 as SVGAGI. V lost 5 bases to trimming and J lost 0 bases, with 9 bases between them. CDR3 residues: CASSGAGSTDTQYF. The CDR3, as DNA: TGTGCCAGCAGTGGTGCAGGGAGCACAGATACGCAGTATTTT.

This chain uses TRBV28 with TRBJ2-2; D gene uncertain. The CDR3 runs to 14 residues. The germline V and J ends were trimmed by 7 bases and 0 bases, with 9 bases remaining between them. CDR1 is MDHEN and CDR2 is SYDVKM in the germline V gene. CDR3 DNA: TGTGCCAGCAATCTGGGCTCGAACACCGGGGAGCTGTTTTTT. It translates to CASNLGSNTGELFF.

This chain joins TRBV11-3 and TRBJ1-1; D unresolved. Germline CDR1 reads SGHNT; CDR2 reads YENEEA. This CDR3 is 14 amino acids long. Between the trimmed V and J ends, which lost 5 bases and 3 bases, there was a span of 13 bases. The CDR3 DNA reads TGTGCCAGCAGCCGCGGCCTTCGGGACACTGAAGCTTTCTTT. Translated: CASSRGLRDTEAFF.

The V and J genes are TRBV7-2 and TRBJ1-2; no clear D. Germline assignment: CDR1 SGHTA and CDR2 FQGNSA. The CDR3 length is 13 residues. V was clipped by 2 bases and J by 7 bases, with 11 bases between them. DNA of the CDR3: TGTGCCAGCAGCTTATGGGCCGGTGGTGGCTACACCTTC. Amino acids: CASSLWAGGGYTF.

The chain links TRBV7-2 to TRBJ2-1; D call uncertain. This CDR3 has 15 residues. V dropped 3 bases and J dropped 0 bases, with 9 bases sitting between them. Germline CDR1 reads SGHTA; CDR2 reads FQGNSA. The CDR3 DNA reads TGTGCCAGCAGCTTGGTAACAAACTCCTACAATGAGCAGTTCTTC. Its protein product is CASSLVTNSYNEQFF.

The rearrangement joins TRBV6-4 to TRBJ2-1; 11 nucleotides align to TRBD2. This CDR3 is 15 amino acids long. CDR1 and CDR2 (germline): MRHNA, SNTAGT. Trimming at V came to 2 bases and at J to 6 bases, leaving 3 bases not matched to a gene. The DNA for the CDR3 is TGTGCCAGCAGTGACGATACTAGCGGGAGCAATGAGCAGTTCTTC. Translating gives CASSDDTSGSNEQFF.

V and J are TRBV7-6 and TRBJ2-7; D remains unclear. There are 11 residues in the CDR3. The germline V gene has CDR1 SGHVS and CDR2 FNYEAQ. The ends were cut back, 6 bases at V and 5 bases at J, with 8 bases in the middle. The CDR3, as DNA: TGTGCCAGCAGTTTGGCAGACGAGCAGTACTTC. Translating it yields CASSLADEQYF.

V gene TRBV19 combines with J gene TRBJ2-1, with 7 bases identical to TRBD2. The CDR3 loop spans 15 amino acids. V lost 4 bases and J lost 7; bases outside the gene matches: 10. Germline V CDR1 and CDR2: LNHDA, SQIVND (reference sequence). In nucleotides, the CDR3 is TGTGCCAGTAGTACCCCGGGACTATACGGGAATGAGCAGTTCTTC. Protein sequence: CASSTPGLYGNEQFF.

The V call is TRBV6-5, the J call TRBJ2-7; D gene unclear. The germline CDR1 and CDR2 sequences are MNHEY and SVGAGI. Between the trimmed V and J ends, which lost 2 bases and 1 base, there was a span of 9 bases. This CDR3 region has 14 residues. CDR3 bases: TGTGCCAGCAGTTACCCAGGCCGATCCTACGAGCAGTACTTC. This gives the protein CASSYPGRSYEQYF.

V is TRBV27 and J is TRBJ2-7; the match to TRBD1 covers 10 bases. CDR1 and CDR2 from the germline V gene are MNHEY and SMNVEV (reference sequence). V shed 5 bases, J shed 6 bases, and the junction held 10 bases outside the gene matches. The CDR3 covers 15 residues. CDR3 loop: CASSPDRQGAGEQYF. The CDR3, as DNA: TGTGCCAGCAGTCCCGACCGACAGGGGGCGGGCGAGCAGTACTTC.

The V call is TRBV11-3, the J call TRBJ2-3, with 7 bases identical to TRBD2. Per germline, CDR1 SGHNT and CDR2 YENEEA. V shed 0 bases and J 2 bases; nucleotides not matched to a gene: 8. The CDR3 runs to 17 residues. In nucleotides, the CDR3 is TGTGCCAGCAGCTTAGATCTGGGAGGGTTTCCCACAGATACGCAGTATTTT. As protein: CASSLDLGGFPTDTQYF.

The V and J genes are TRBV7-2 and TRBJ2-7; TRBD1 agrees at 9 bases. The CDR3 is made up of 12 amino acids. Looked up from germline, CDR1 is SGHTA and CDR2 is FQGNSA. The junction had 1 base not matched to a gene; V was cut back by 6 bases and J by 4 bases. CDR3 region: CASRQGAYEQYF. Written as DNA, the CDR3 is TGTGCCAGCAGACAGGGGGCATACGAGCAGTACTTC.

The chain is built from TRBV29-1 and TRBJ1-2; 8 bases agree with TRBD1. The CDR3 is 13 residues long. Germline V gives CDR1 SQVTM, CDR2 ANQGSEA. V was pared by 5 bases and J by 4 bases, with 6 bases of the junction left unmatched. Here the CDR3 reads CSVWTGPGYGYTF. DNA for the CDR3: TGCAGCGTTTGGACAGGGCCAGGCTATGGCTACACCTTC.

The chain joins TRBV11-2 to TRBJ2-6, with D maybe TRBD1 (6 bases). Germline values: CDR1 SGHAT, CDR2 FQNNGV. The CDR3 covers 15 residues. V was cut by 7 bases and J by 0 bases, with 10 bases left in between. The CDR3 loop is CASIEGVSGANVLTF. DNA for the CDR3: TGTGCCAGCATCGAGGGGGTCTCTGGGGCCAACGTCCTGACTTTC.